The 30 T cell receptor beta chains presented below share a single source sample, sequenced in a study of CD8 T cells in Susac syndrome (dated by TCRdb to about 2019). Preparation of the library involved the immunoSEQ multiplex PCR assay. RNA was extracted using the RNeasy kit, and about 0.5 to 1 microgram was reverse transcribed with random hexamers. TCRdb reran the public reads through fastp at Q25 and MiXCR, keeping productive beta chains. Rows matching on CDR3 protein sequence are summarized as one entry with the most common DNA and genes. Recorded for this sample are about 94,000 distinct CDR3 sequences; roughly 94% of them occurred a single time. Approximately 0.3% of the sample is held by the ten biggest clonotypes. Sequencing was done on a sample of CD4+ T cells from PBMCs. The receptors originated from a human donor with Susac syndrome.

This clonotype was observed a few times. The DNA of the CDR3 is TGTGCCAGCATCCAAGGGAGGCAGCCCCAGCATTTT. Translating gives CASIQGRQPQHF. V usage is TRBV27 and J usage is TRBJ1-5; D gene ambiguous. This CDR3 is built from 12 residues. Germline-derived CDR1 and CDR2 are MNHEY and SMNVEV (reference sequence). V was clipped by 7 bases and J by 7 bases, with 11 bases between them.

J is TRBJ1-6 and V is TRBV12-3 or TRBV12-4; TRBD1 agrees at 10 bases. The junction had 5 bases not matched to a gene; V was cut back by 5 bases and J by 7 bases. This CDR3 is 15 amino acids long. CDR3 in amino acids: CASSRQGAWNSPLHF. CDR3 in DNA: TGTGCCAGCAGTCGACAGGGGGCTTGGAATTCACCCCTCCACTTT.

The gene calls are TRBV27 and TRBJ2-1; TRBD2 aligns across 8 bases. This CDR3 comprises 14 residues. Germline V lookup: CDR1 MNHEY, CDR2 SMNVEV (reference sequence). The junction had 10 bases not matched to a gene; V was cut back by 6 bases and J by 9 bases. The CDR3 DNA reads as TGTGCCAGCAGCTGGGGGACTAGTTTTGGTGAGCAGTTCTTC. Amino acid sequence: CASSWGTSFGEQFF.

This clonotype was detected a few times. The chain couples TRBV7-8 to TRBJ2-1, with D hard to call. Germline-derived CDR1 and CDR2 are SGHVS and FQNEAQ. CDR3 length equals 12 residues. Trimming removed 1 base at V and 5 bases at J, with 3 bases between. The CDR3, as DNA: TGTGCCAGCAGCTTAGGTCACAATGAGCAGTTCTTC. This encodes CASSLGHNEQFF.

The rearrangement uses TRBV9 and TRBJ2-7; 10 nucleotides line up with TRBD1. CDR1 and CDR2 (germline): SGDLS, YYNGEE. This CDR3 comprises 14 residues. V was pared by 4 bases and J by 3 bases, with 4 bases of the junction left unmatched. The CDR3 loop reads CASSSGQGVYEQYF. The CDR3 nucleotides read TGTGCCAGCAGCTCCGGACAGGGGGTCTACGAGCAGTACTTC.

This chain connects TRBV4-1 to TRBJ1-4, with 7 bases matching TRBD1. V shed 7 bases, J shed 3 bases, and the junction held 5 bases outside the gene matches. The V gene's germline CDR1 is MGHRA and CDR2 YSYEKL. CDR3 size: 14 residues. DNA for the CDR3: TGCGCCAGCACCCAGGGGGTTCCTAATGAAAAACTGTTTTTT. It yields the protein CASTQGVPNEKLFF.

The chain carries TRBV9 and TRBJ2-1; D is unclear. Germline-derived CDR1 and CDR2 are SGDLS and YYNGEE. Trimming left V 4 bases short and J 0 bases short, with 17 bases between. This CDR3 contains 17 residues. CDR3 in amino acids: CASSPWPGSASYNEQFF. DNA for the CDR3: TGTGCCAGCAGCCCCTGGCCCGGGTCCGCCTCCTACAATGAGCAGTTCTTC.

This clonotype was detected only once. The chain combines TRBV10-3 with TRBJ2-2, with a weak D call TRBD1 (6 bases). The CDR3 sequence is 14 residues long. Trimming took off 6 bases at V and 6 bases at J, with 14 bases between the two ends. The V gene's germline CDR1 is ENHRY and CDR2 SYGVKD. CDR3 nucleotides: TGTGCCATCAGCGAGCAGCAGGGGCCCGGGGAGCTGTTTTTT. It yields the protein CAISEQQGPGELFF.

The CDR3 protein is CASSLGGHYEQYF. CDR3 DNA sequence: TGTGCCAGCAGCTTAGGGGGACATTACGAGCAGTACTTC. V and J are TRBV7-2 and TRBJ2-7; D possibly corresponds to TRBD1 (6 bases). This CDR3 has 13 amino acids. Trimming removed 1 base at V and 4 bases at J, with 8 bases between. The germline V gene encodes CDR1 SGHTA and CDR2 FQGNSA.

This clonotype was seen once. The J gene is TRBJ1-2, the V gene TRBV25-1, with D tentatively TRBD1 (5 bases). The CDR3 has 14 residues. V was pared by 2 bases and J by 8 bases, with 15 bases between. The germline CDR1 and CDR2 sequences are MGHDK and SYGVNS. The CDR3 is CASSEQTAFRGYTF. In DNA form, the CDR3 reads TGTGCCAGCAGTGAACAGACAGCCTTCAGGGGCTACACCTTC.

This clonotype was recorded only once. The rearrangement uses TRBV12-3 or TRBV12-4 and TRBJ2-3; the match to TRBD2 covers 9 bases. V shed 3 bases, J shed 2 bases, and the junction held 6 bases outside the gene matches. The CDR3 covers 16 residues. As DNA, the CDR3 is TGTGCCAGCAGTTTGGTTGGACTAGCGAACACAGATACGCAGTATTTT. Encoded protein: CASSLVGLANTDTQYF.

This chain connects TRBV29-1 to TRBJ2-7; the match to TRBD1 covers 11 bases. CDR1 and CDR2 (germline): SQVTM, ANQGSEA. This CDR3 comprises 12 residues. Trimming at V came to 7 bases and at J to 6 bases, leaving 5 bases not matched to a gene. CDR3 DNA: TGCAGCGGGACAGGGGGCGAAGGCGAGCAGTACTTC. It yields the protein CSGTGGEGEQYF.

The chain combines TRBV3-1 with TRBJ2-7; D is possibly TRBD1 (6 bases). CDR3 length: 16 residues. CDR1 and CDR2 (germline): LGHDT, YNNKEL (reference sequence). V was shortened by 1 base and J by 2 bases, with 15 bases between the two germline ends. As DNA, the CDR3 is TGTGCCAGCAGCCAAGGATCGGCAGGGGCGACCTACGAGCAGTACTTC. Protein product: CASSQGSAGATYEQYF.

The rearrangement links TRBV30 to TRBJ1-4; D uncertain. Germline V gene sequence: CDR1 GTSNPN, CDR2 SVGIG (reference sequence). Trimming removed 0 bases at V and 11 bases at J, with 16 bases between. This CDR3 has 14 amino acids. DNA of the CDR3: TGTGCCTGGAGTGTCGGCACGAGTAGCGACAAACTGTTTTTT. Protein: CAWSVGTSSDKLFF.

The chain carries TRBV30 and TRBJ1-1, with 9 bases identical to TRBD1. Germline V gives CDR1 GTSNPN, CDR2 SVGIG (reference sequence). J gave up 9 bases and V 2 bases, and 7 bases lay outside the gene matches. There are 13 residues in the CDR3. CDR3 protein: CAWSPLNRGQAFF. In DNA form, the CDR3 reads TGTGCCTGGAGTCCCTTAAACAGGGGGCAAGCTTTCTTT.

CDR3 amino acids: CASSQEGWDTDTQYF. CDR3 bases: TGCGCCAGCAGCCAAGAGGGGTGGGACACAGATACGCAGTATTTT. The chain links TRBV4-3 to TRBJ2-3, with no clear D. With 0 bases removed from V and 2 bases from J, the gap between germline ends came to 9 bases. CDR1 and CDR2 (germline): LGHNA, YSLEER. This CDR3 region has 15 residues.

The rearrangement joins TRBV29-1 to TRBJ1-2; a weak D match, TRBD1 (5 bases). CDR1 and CDR2 from the germline V gene are SQVTM and ANQGSEA. The CDR3 consists of 17 residues. The CDR3 here is CISSWGRKSRRNYGYTF. The CDR3 bases are TGCATTTCCAGCTGGGGCAGAAAGTCAAGGAGGAACTATGGCTACACCTTC.

The chain links TRBV29-1 to TRBJ2-5; 7 bases align to TRBD1. Germline CDR1 reads SQVTM; CDR2 reads ANQGSEA. J was trimmed by 0 bases and V by 8 bases; bases with no gene match: 6. The CDR3 runs to 13 residues. The DNA of the CDR3 is TGCAGCATGGGACAGTCGTACCAAGAGACCCAGTACTTC. Translated, it gives CSMGQSYQETQYF. Full variable domain (outside the CDR3, taken from reference TRBV29-1 and TRBJ2-5): SAVISQKPSRDICQRGTSLTIQCQVDSQVTMMFWYRQQPGQSLTLIATANQGSEATYESGFVIDKFPISRPNLTFSTLTVSNMSPEDSSIYLCSMGQSYQETQYFGPGTRLLVL.

The V gene is TRBV11-2, the J gene TRBJ2-2, with 8 bases identical to TRBD1. This CDR3 has 18 amino acids. Germline-derived CDR1 and CDR2 are SGHAT and FQNNGV. V lost 3 bases to trimming and J lost 6 bases; unmatched junction nucleotides: 15. CDR3 coding DNA: TGTGCCAGCAGCTTTGGGACAGGCTCGTGGGGGGAGGCCGGGGAGCTGTTTTTT. It codes for CASSFGTGSWGEAGELFF.

J is TRBJ1-2 and V is TRBV12-3 or TRBV12-4, with D unresolved. V lost 7 bases, J lost 5 bases, and 11 bases lay in between. CDR3 length equals 12 residues. Here the CDR3 reads CASTLEGYGYTF. The CDR3 nucleotides read TGTGCCAGCACCCTGGAGGGATATGGCTACACCTTC.

The CDR3 DNA reads TGCAGTGCTAGAGGGGAACAGGGACGGAAAATTCAGTACTTC. Amino acid sequence: CSARGEQGRKIQYF. The chain joins TRBV20-1 to TRBJ2-4, with D perhaps TRBD1 (6 bases). Trimming shortened V by 1 base and J by 10 bases, and 17 bases separated the two germline ends. There are 14 residues in the CDR3. Germline V gene data show CDR1 as DFQATT and CDR2 as SNEGSKA (reference sequence).

V and J are TRBV12-3 or TRBV12-4 and TRBJ1-5, with 9 nucleotides matching TRBD1. J lost 12 bases, V lost 5 bases, and 2 bases had no gene match. The CDR3 covers 11 residues. The CDR3 is CASSGGQGQHF. Here the CDR3 DNA reads TGTGCCAGCAGTGGGGGACAGGGCCAGCATTTT.

The J gene is TRBJ1-5, the V gene TRBV7-9; 7 bases map to TRBD1. Germline V gene data show CDR1 as SEHNR and CDR2 as FQNEAQ (reference sequence). The CDR3 runs to 14 residues. V lost 3 bases and J lost 3; bases outside the gene matches: 2. CDR3 amino acids: CASSLGQTNQPQHF. The DNA for the CDR3 is TGTGCCAGCAGCTTGGGACAGACCAATCAGCCCCAGCATTTT.

The chain links TRBV15 to TRBJ2-7; 9 bases line up with TRBD2. Germline V gene sequence: CDR1 LNHNV, CDR2 YYDKDF (reference sequence). This CDR3 region has 15 residues. V gave up 0 bases and J gave up 6 bases; unmatched junction bases: 6. Written as DNA, the CDR3 is TGTGCCACCAGCAGAGACCCGGGACTAGCCACCGAGCAGTACTTC. This gives the protein CATSRDPGLATEQYF.

The V gene is TRBV3-1, the J gene TRBJ2-7; 8 bases line up with TRBD2. CDR1 is LGHDT, CDR2 YNNKEL, per germline (reference sequence). The CDR3 sequence is 15 residues long. The J segment lost 1 base and the V segment lost 1 base, leaving 3 bases of the junction unmatched. In nucleotides, the CDR3 is TGTGCCAGCAGCCAAGGACTAGCGACGTCCTACGAGCAGTACTTC. Amino acids: CASSQGLATSYEQYF.

The chain links TRBV3-1 to TRBJ2-5; 10 bases map to TRBD1. The CDR3 spans 15 residues. Germline assignment: CDR1 LGHDT and CDR2 YNNKEL (reference sequence). Germline trimming cut 8 bases from V and 5 bases from J; bases unmatched to any gene: 11. The CDR3 loop reads CASGHGGQGTETQYF. For the CDR3, the DNA is TGTGCCAGCGGACATGGGGGACAGGGGACGGAGACCCAGTACTTC.

This clonotype appeared a few times. The rearrangement uses TRBV29-1 and TRBJ1-5; the D gene is possibly TRBD1 (5 bases). This CDR3 is built from 14 residues. Trimming removed 4 bases from V and 0 bases from J, with 10 bases in between. Germline values: CDR1 SQVTM, CDR2 ANQGSEA. DNA for the CDR3: TGCAGCGTTGGGGAACAGGCTAGCAATCAGCCCCAGCATTTT. Translating it yields CSVGEQASNQPQHF.

This clonotype has a single count. This chain uses TRBV12-3 or TRBV12-4 with TRBJ2-1; unclear D gene. Trimming removed 7 bases at V and 0 bases at J, with 7 bases between. The CDR3 sequence is 13 residues long. CDR3: CASTPGSYNEQFF. CDR3 coding DNA: TGTGCCAGCACGCCGGGCTCCTACAATGAGCAGTTCTTC.

This clonotype was detected only once. The V call is TRBV30, the J call TRBJ2-2, with a weak D call TRBD2 (6 bases). The CDR3 sequence is 16 residues long. Deletions cut 4 bases from V and 8 bases from J, with 23 bases between. CDR1 and CDR2 (germline): GTSNPN, SVGIG (reference sequence). The CDR3 sequence is CAWKADPFALAGELFF. The CDR3 DNA reads TGTGCCTGGAAGGCCGACCCTTTCGCTCTAGCGGGGGAGCTGTTTTTT.

V gene TRBV15 combines with J gene TRBJ2-3, with D unclear. This CDR3 is 15 amino acids long. Trimming removed 3 bases from V and 1 base from J, with 11 bases in between. The V gene's germline CDR1 is LNHNV and CDR2 YYDKDF (reference sequence). The CDR3 DNA follows: TGTGCCACCAGCAGTGACCTAACCGGCACAGATACGCAGTATTTT. Protein: CATSSDLTGTDTQYF.